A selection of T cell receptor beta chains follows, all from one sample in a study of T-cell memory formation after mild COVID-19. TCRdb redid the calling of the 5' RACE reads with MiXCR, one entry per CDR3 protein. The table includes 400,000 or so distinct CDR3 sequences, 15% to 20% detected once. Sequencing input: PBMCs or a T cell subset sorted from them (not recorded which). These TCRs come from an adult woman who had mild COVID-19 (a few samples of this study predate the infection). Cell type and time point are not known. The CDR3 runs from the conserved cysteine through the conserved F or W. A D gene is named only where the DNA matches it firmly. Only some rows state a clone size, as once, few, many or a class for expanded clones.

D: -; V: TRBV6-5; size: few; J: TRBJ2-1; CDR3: CASSSRSGNEQFF; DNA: TGTGCCAGCAGTTCGAGGAGCGGCAATGAGCAGTTCTTC
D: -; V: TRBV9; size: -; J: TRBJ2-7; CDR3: CASSVGAGLGYEQYF; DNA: TGTGCCAGCAGCGTAGGGGCGGGACTCGGCTACGAGCAGTACTTC
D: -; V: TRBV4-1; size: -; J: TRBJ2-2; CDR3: CASSQPGTNTGELFF; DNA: TGCGCCAGCAGCCAACCCGGAACGAACACCGGGGAGCTGTTTTTT
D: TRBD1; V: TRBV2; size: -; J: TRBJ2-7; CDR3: CASVQDRAAYEQYF; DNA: TGTGCCAGCGTCCAAGACAGGGCGGCCTACGAGCAGTACTTC
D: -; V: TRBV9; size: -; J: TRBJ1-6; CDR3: CASSARDTYNSPLHF; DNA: TGTGCCAGCAGCGCCCGGGACACTTATAATTCACCCCTCCACTTT
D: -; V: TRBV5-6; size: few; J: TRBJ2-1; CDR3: CASSSGLPADEQFF; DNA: TGTGCCAGCAGCTCGGGACTCCCGGCGGATGAGCAGTTCTTC
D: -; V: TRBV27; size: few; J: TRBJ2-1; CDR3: CASKGGFF; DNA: TGTGCCAGCAAAGGAGGGTTCTTC
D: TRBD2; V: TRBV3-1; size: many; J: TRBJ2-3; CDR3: CASSQEGLADTQYF; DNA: TGTGCCAGCAGCCAAGAGGGACTAGCAGATACGCAGTATTTT
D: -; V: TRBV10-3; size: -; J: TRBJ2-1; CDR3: CAIPKKGTNEQFF; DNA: TGTGCCATCCCGAAGAAGGGAACGAATGAGCAGTTCTTC
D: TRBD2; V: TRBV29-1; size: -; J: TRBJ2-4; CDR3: CSVGAGGSGRWRNIQYF; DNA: TGCAGCGTTGGAGCCGGGGGTAGCGGGAGATGGAGAAACATTCAGTACTTC
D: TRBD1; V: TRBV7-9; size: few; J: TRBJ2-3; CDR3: CASSPDRGLRDTQYF; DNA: TGTGCCAGCAGCCCGGACAGGGGGCTAAGAGATACGCAGTATTTT
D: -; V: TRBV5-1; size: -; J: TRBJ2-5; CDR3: CASRNQETQYF; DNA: TGCGCCAGCAGGAATCAAGAGACCCAGTACTTC
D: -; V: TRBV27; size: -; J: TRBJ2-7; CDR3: CASSHGFRYEQYF; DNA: TGTGCCAGCAGTCATGGCTTCCGATACGAGCAGTACTTC
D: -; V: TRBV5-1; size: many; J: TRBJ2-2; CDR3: CASSLGTPGELFF; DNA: TGCGCCAGCAGCTTGGGGACACCCGGGGAGCTGTTTTTT
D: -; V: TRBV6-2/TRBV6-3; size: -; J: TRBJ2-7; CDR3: CASSRSREYGNEQYF; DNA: TGTGCCAGCAGTCGCTCCAGGGAATACGGCAACGAGCAGTACTTC
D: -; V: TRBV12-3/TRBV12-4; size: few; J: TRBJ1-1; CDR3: CASRTHREWMNTEAFF; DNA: TGTGCCAGCAGGACCCATCGTGAGTGGATGAACACTGAAGCTTTCTTT
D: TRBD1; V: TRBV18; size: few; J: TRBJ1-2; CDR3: CASSPNRDSYGYTF; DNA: TGTGCCAGCTCACCTAACCGGGACAGCTATGGCTACACCTTC
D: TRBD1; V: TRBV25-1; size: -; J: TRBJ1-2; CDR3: CASSDVGQGNYGYTF; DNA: TGTGCCAGCAGTGACGTGGGACAGGGTAACTATGGCTACACCTTC
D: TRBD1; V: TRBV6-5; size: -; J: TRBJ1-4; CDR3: CASSYQTGGEKLFF; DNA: TGTGCCAGCAGTTACCAGACAGGGGGTGAAAAACTGTTTTTT
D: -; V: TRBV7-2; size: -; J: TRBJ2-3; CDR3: CASSRDGQGLDTQYF; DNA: TGTGCCAGCAGCCGTGATGGGCAGGGTCTCGATACGCAGTATTTT
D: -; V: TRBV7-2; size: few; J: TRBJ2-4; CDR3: CASSLGWVDIQYF; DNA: TGTGCCAGCAGCTTGGGTTGGGTGGACATTCAGTACTTC
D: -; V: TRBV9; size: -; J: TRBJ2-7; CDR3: CASSARLSTYEQYF; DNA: TGTGCCAGCAGCGCTCGACTCTCCACCTACGAGCAGTACTTC
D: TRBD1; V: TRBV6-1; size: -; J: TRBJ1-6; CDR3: CASSETRQGNSPLHF; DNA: TGTGCCAGCAGTGAAACCCGACAGGGCAATTCACCCCTCCACTTT
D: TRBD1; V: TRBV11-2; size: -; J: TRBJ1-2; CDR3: CASSDTGTGANYGYTF; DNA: TGTGCCAGCAGCGACACCGGGACAGGAGCTAACTATGGCTACACCTTC
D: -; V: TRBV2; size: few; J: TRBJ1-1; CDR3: CASSEAQPTVNTEAFF; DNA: TGTGCCAGCAGTGAGGCACAGCCGACAGTGAACACTGAAGCTTTCTTT
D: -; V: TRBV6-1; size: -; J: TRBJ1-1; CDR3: CASSLGSRSNTEAFF; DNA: TGTGCCAGCAGCCTGGGGAGTCGGAGTAACACTGAAGCTTTCTTT
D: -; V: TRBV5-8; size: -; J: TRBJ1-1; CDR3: CASSLGETTLGRNTEAFF; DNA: TGTGCCAGCAGCTTGGGGGAGACCACATTAGGTCGGAACACTGAAGCTTTCTTT
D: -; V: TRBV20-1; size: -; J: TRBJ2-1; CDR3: CSAKGRLTRNEQFF; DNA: TGCAGTGCTAAGGGGAGACTTACCAGGAATGAGCAGTTCTTC
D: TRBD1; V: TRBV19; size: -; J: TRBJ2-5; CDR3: CASTASGGYQETQYF; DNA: TGTGCCAGTACCGCCTCAGGGGGCTACCAAGAGACCCAGTACTTC
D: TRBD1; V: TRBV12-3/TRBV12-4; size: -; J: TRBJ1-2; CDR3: CASTLGGGADYGYTF; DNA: TGTGCCAGCACCTTAGGAGGGGGCGCCGACTATGGCTACACCTTC
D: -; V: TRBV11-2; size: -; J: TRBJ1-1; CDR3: CASSFVGRTEAFF; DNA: TGTGCCAGCAGCTTTGTGGGGAGGACTGAAGCTTTCTTT
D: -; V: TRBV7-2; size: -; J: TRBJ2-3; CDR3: CASRPIGLNTQYF; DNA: TGTGCCAGCAGGCCCATCGGGCTTAATACGCAGTATTTT
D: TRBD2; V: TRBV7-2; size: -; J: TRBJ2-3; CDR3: CASSLATSGGAETQYF; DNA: TGTGCCAGCAGCTTAGCGACTAGCGGTGGGGCGGAGACGCAGTATTTT
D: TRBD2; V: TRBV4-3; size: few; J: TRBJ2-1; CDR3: CASSQGWGQRGPYNEQFF; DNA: TGCGCCAGCAGCCAAGGATGGGGTCAGCGGGGCCCTTACAATGAGCAGTTCTTC
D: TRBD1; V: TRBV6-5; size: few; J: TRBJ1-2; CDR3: CASSYRRDRPNYGYTF; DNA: TGTGCCAGCAGTTACAGACGGGACAGACCTAACTATGGCTACACCTTC
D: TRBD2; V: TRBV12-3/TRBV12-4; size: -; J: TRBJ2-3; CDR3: CASSLGGGNTDTQYF; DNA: TGTGCCAGCAGTTTAGGCGGGGGGAACACAGATACGCAGTATTTT
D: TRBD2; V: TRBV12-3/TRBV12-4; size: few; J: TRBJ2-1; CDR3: CASSLDPLSGKRDNEQFF; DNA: TGTGCCAGCAGTTTAGACCCCCTAAGCGGGAAGAGGGACAATGAGCAGTTCTTC
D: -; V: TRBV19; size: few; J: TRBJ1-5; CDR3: CASTPTGFLHQPQHF; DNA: TGTGCCAGTACCCCGACAGGATTTCTCCATCAGCCCCAGCATTTT
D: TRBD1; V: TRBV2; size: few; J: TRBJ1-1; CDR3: CASSLGTGDLAFF; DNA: TGTGCCAGCAGCCTCGGGACAGGGGATTTGGCTTTCTTT
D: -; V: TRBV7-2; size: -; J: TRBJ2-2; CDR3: CASGSLANTGELFF; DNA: TGTGCCAGCGGGAGCTTAGCGAACACCGGGGAGCTGTTTTTT
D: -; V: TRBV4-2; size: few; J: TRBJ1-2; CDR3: CASSQDWTGDNYGYTF; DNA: TGTGCCAGCAGCCAAGATTGGACGGGAGATAACTATGGCTACACCTTC
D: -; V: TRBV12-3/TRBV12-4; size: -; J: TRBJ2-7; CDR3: CAITPTGSYEQYF; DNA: TGTGCCATCACCCCCACGGGTTCATACGAGCAGTACTTC
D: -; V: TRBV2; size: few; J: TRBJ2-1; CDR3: CASRAERLGNSGEQFF; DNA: TGTGCCAGCAGAGCAGAGCGTCTGGGTAACTCCGGTGAGCAGTTCTTC
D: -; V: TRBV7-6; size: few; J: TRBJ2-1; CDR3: CASSPRPPSGRRGEQFF; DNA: TGTGCCAGCAGCCCTCGGCCCCCCAGCGGACGGAGGGGTGAGCAGTTCTTC
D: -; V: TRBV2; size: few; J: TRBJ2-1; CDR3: CASHGTEQFF; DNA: TGTGCCAGCCACGGGACAGAGCAGTTCTTC
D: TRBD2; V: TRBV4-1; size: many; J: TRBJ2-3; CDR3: CASSQDMSGGYGDTQYF; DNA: TGCGCCAGCAGCCAAGATATGAGCGGGGGCTACGGAGATACGCAGTATTTT
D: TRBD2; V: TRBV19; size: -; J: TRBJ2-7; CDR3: CASSITSGDSYEQYF; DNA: TGTGCCAGTAGTATAACTAGCGGGGACTCCTACGAGCAGTACTTC
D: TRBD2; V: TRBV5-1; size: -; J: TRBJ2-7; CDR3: CASSGRDYYEQYF; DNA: TGCGCCAGCAGCGGGAGGGACTACTACGAGCAGTACTTC